The 15 T cell receptor beta chains below come from one sample, sequenced in a study of T cells after yellow fever vaccination. TCRdb fed the 5' RACE reads into MiXCR, producing one record per CDR3 protein. The sample consists of around 610,000 distinct CDR3 sequences, approximately 13% of them appearing once. The sample consisted of PBMCs, taken on the day of the yellow fever booster vaccination. The receptors originated from a man under 40 who received the YFV17D yellow fever vaccine.

The chain carries TRBV12-3 or TRBV12-4 and TRBJ2-7, with D maybe TRBD2 (5 bases). CDR3 length: 14 amino acids. The ends were cut back, 6 bases at V and 2 bases at J, with 14 bases in the middle. The CDR3: CASRLTGNTYEQYF. The CDR3 coding sequence is TGTGCCAGCAGACTTACGGGGAACACCTACGAGCAGTACTTC.

This clonotype was seen a few times. The J gene is TRBJ2-5, the V gene TRBV19; D gene uncertain. V lost 0 bases and J lost 5, with 7 bases in between. This CDR3 spans 13 amino acids. Germline-derived CDR1 and CDR2 are LNHDA and SQIVND (reference sequence). DNA of the CDR3: TGTGCCAGTAGTATAGATCTCGAGGAGACCCAGTACTTC. Its translation: CASSIDLEETQYF. Based on the CDR3 plus reference TRBV19 and TRBJ2-5, the full variable domain is DGGITQSPKYLFRKEGQNVTLSCEQNLNHDAMYWYRQDPGQGLRLIYYSQIVNDFQKGDIAEGYSVSREKKESFPLTVTSAQKNPTAFYLCASSIDLEETQYFGPGTRLLVL.

The chain has TRBV18 and TRBJ2-7; 10 bases map to TRBD1. The germline V gene encodes CDR1 KGHSH and CDR2 LQKENI. With V trimmed by 4 bases and J by 5 bases, 11 bases remained unmatched. The CDR3 spans 16 residues. The DNA for the CDR3 is TGTGCCAGCTCACGACAGGGGGCTGGTTACCTTGACGAGCAGTACTTC. This sequence encodes CASSRQGAGYLDEQYF. Full variable domain (rest looked up from reference TRBV18 and TRBJ2-7): NAGVMQNPRHLVRRRGQEARLRCSPMKGHSHVYWYRQLPEEGLKFMVYLQKENIIDESGMPKERFSAEFPKEGPSILRIQQVVRGDSAAYFCASSRQGAGYLDEQYFGPGTRLTVT.

The V gene is TRBV5-1, the J gene TRBJ2-2; D unclear. Germline V gene sequence: CDR1 SGHRS, CDR2 YFSETQ. V lost 1 base to trimming and J lost 5 bases, with 12 bases between them. The CDR3 consists of 15 residues. This chain's CDR3 is CASSLTPFGTGELFF. CDR3 coding DNA: TGCGCCAGCAGCTTGACCCCATTCGGGACCGGGGAGCTGTTTTTT.

The chain recombines TRBV14 with TRBJ1-6; D call uncertain. V lost 1 base to trimming and J lost 6 bases, with 10 bases between them. Germline lookup yields CDR1 SGHDN and CDR2 FVKESK. The CDR3 length is 15 residues. CDR3 loop: CASSQVSTVNSPLHF. CDR3 coding DNA: TGTGCCAGCAGCCAAGTTTCAACAGTTAATTCACCCCTCCACTTT.

Only a few counts were recorded for this clonotype. J is TRBJ2-1 and V is TRBV3-1, with 12 bases fitting TRBD2. This CDR3 is built from 15 residues. Germline V lookup: CDR1 LGHDT, CDR2 YNNKEL (reference sequence). The J segment lost 7 bases and the V segment lost 2 bases, leaving 3 bases of the junction unmatched. CDR3 nucleotides: TGTGCCAGCAGCCAACTAGCGGGAGGGCTTAATGAGCAGTTCTTC. This gives the protein CASSQLAGGLNEQFF.

This clonotype showed up just a few times. This chain joins TRBV27 and TRBJ1-2; D possibly corresponds to TRBD1 (5 bases). Trimming stripped 5 bases from V and 4 bases from J, with 11 bases between. This CDR3 contains 13 residues. Germline V lookup: CDR1 MNHEY, CDR2 SMNVEV (reference sequence). CDR3 sequence reads: CASSAVGTYGYTF. The CDR3 region has the DNA TGTGCCAGCAGTGCTGTGGGGACCTATGGCTACACCTTC.

This clonotype occurred a few times. The V call is TRBV5-6, the J call TRBJ2-5; tentative D call: TRBD2 (5 bases). The CDR3 has 14 residues. Germline CDR1 and CDR2: SGHDT and YYEEEE. V was trimmed by 1 base and J by 7 bases, leaving 14 bases between them. The chain's CDR3 is CASSLRAAGGTQYF. The CDR3 nucleotides are TGTGCCAGCAGCTTGCGGGCGGCGGGTGGGACCCAGTACTTC.

This clonotype was observed a few times. The rearrangement links TRBV5-1 to TRBJ2-5; D assignment may be TRBD1 or TRBD2 (5 bases each). The V gene lost 7 bases and the J gene lost 5 bases, with 12 bases spanning the gap. The CDR3 has 12 residues. Germline CDR1 is SGHRS and CDR2 is YFSETQ. The CDR3 protein is CASEGSGETQYF. In nucleotides, the CDR3 is TGCGCCAGCGAGGGGTCCGGGGAGACCCAGTACTTC.

Only a few counts were recorded for this clonotype. The rearrangement links TRBV5-1 to TRBJ1-1; no reliable D call. Germline V lookup: CDR1 SGHRS, CDR2 YFSETQ. This CDR3 comprises 14 residues. Trimming left V 4 bases short and J 5 bases short, with 15 bases between. The CDR3 region has the DNA TGCGCCAGCAGCCTAACCGAGGGAGGTACTGAAGCTTTCTTT. Protein sequence: CASSLTEGGTEAFF. Full variable domain (rest looked up from reference TRBV5-1 and TRBJ1-1): KAGVTQTPRYLIKTRGQQVTLSCSPISGHRSVSWYQQTPGQGLQFLFEYFSETQRNKGNFPGRFSGRQFSNSRSEMNVSTLELGDSALYLCASSLTEGGTEAFFGQGTRLTVV.

This clonotype was seen only a few times. This sequence joins TRBV20-1 and TRBJ2-1; a possible D gene is TRBD2 (6 bases). CDR3 size: 15 residues. V was cut by 4 bases and J by 2 bases, with 15 bases left in between. Germline V gives CDR1 DFQATT, CDR2 SNEGSKA (reference sequence). The CDR3 DNA reads TGCAGTGCTACGGGCCTAAGCGGGCCCTACAATGAGCAGTTCTTC. It translates to CSATGLSGPYNEQFF.

The V gene is TRBV28, the J gene TRBJ2-7, with TRBD1 identical over 8 bases. This CDR3 contains 15 residues. The junction had 7 bases not matched to a gene; V was cut back by 3 bases and J by 3 bases. Germline loops: CDR1 MDHEN, CDR2 SYDVKM. This CDR3 is CASSLGDRGDYEQYF. The CDR3 bases are TGTGCCAGCAGTTTGGGAGACAGGGGAGACTACGAGCAGTACTTC.

This clonotype came up a few times. This rearrangement joins TRBV29-1 to TRBJ2-3, with TRBD1 matching over 9 bases. V was clipped by 4 bases and J by 4 bases; unmatched bases: 6. The CDR3 loop spans 14 amino acids. CDR1 SQVTM and CDR2 ANQGSEA come from the germline V gene. In nucleotides, the CDR3 is TGCAGCGTTGCAGGGACAGGGTCGGCAGATACGCAGTATTTT. It translates to CSVAGTGSADTQYF.

The sample holds one count of this clonotype. The gene calls are TRBV6-2 or TRBV6-3 and TRBJ2-7; D is unclear. The CDR3 totals 16 residues. Germline V CDR1 and CDR2: MNHEY, SVGEGT. V was cut by 0 bases and J by 2 bases, with 14 bases left in between. The CDR3 spells CASSYSSSGRPYEQYF. The CDR3 DNA reads TGTGCCAGCAGTTACTCGAGTTCGGGCAGACCCTACGAGCAGTACTTC.

J is TRBJ2-7 and V is TRBV5-1; 7 bases are a match to TRBD1. With 5 bases clipped from V and 3 bases from J, the junction kept 5 bases outside the gene matches. Per the germline V gene, CDR1 is SGHRS and CDR2 is YFSETQ. This CDR3 has 13 amino acids. DNA for the CDR3: TGCGCCAGCAGTAAAAGACAGGGCTACGAGCAGTACTTC. It specifies CASSKRQGYEQYF.